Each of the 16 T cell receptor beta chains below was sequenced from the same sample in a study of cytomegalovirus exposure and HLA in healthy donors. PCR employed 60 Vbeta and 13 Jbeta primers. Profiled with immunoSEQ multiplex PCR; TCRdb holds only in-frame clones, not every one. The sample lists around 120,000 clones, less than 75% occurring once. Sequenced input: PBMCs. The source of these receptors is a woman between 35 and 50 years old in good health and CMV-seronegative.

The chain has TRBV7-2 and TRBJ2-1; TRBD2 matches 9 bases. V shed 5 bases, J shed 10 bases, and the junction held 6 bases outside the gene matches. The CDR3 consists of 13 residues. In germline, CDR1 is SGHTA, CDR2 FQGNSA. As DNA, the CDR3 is TGTGCCAGCAGCCAGGGACTAGCCATAGAGCAGTTCTTC. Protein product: CASSQGLAIEQFF.

CDR3 in amino acids: CASSPIDREQPQHF. As DNA, the CDR3 is TGTGCCAGCAGTCCTATCGACAGGGAACAGCCCCAGCATTTT. The chain recombines TRBV27 with TRBJ1-5; 7 positions match TRBD1. This CDR3 has 14 amino acids. Germline trimming cut 5 bases from V and 7 bases from J; bases unmatched to any gene: 8. The germline V gene encodes CDR1 MNHEY and CDR2 SMNVEV (reference sequence).

The CDR3 nucleotides read TGTGCCAGCAGCCCGGTTGACTACTCCACCGGGGAGCTGTTTTTT. Translating it yields CASSPVDYSTGELFF. This rearrangement joins TRBV7-2 to TRBJ2-2; possibly TRBD2 for D (5 bases). CDR1 and CDR2 (germline): SGHTA, FQGNSA. V dropped 5 bases and J dropped 4 bases, with 14 bases sitting between them. The CDR3 covers 15 residues.

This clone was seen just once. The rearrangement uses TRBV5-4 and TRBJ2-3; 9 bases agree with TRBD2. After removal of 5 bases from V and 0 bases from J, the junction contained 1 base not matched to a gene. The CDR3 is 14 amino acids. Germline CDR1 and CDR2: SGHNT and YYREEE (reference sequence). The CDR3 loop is CASRLAGSTDTQYF. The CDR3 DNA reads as TGTGCCAGCAGGCTAGCGGGGAGCACAGATACGCAGTATTTT.

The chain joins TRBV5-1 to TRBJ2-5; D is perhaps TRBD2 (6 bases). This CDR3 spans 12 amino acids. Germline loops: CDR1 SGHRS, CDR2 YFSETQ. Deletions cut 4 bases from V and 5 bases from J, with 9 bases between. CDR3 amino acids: CASSPRGETQYF. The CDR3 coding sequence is TGCGCCAGCAGCCCACGGGGGGAGACCCAGTACTTC.

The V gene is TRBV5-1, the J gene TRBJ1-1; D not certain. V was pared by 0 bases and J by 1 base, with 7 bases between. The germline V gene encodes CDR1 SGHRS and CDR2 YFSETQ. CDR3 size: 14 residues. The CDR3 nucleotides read TGCGCCAGCAGCTTGGAGAGGCAGAACACTGAAGCTTTCTTT. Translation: CASSLERQNTEAFF.

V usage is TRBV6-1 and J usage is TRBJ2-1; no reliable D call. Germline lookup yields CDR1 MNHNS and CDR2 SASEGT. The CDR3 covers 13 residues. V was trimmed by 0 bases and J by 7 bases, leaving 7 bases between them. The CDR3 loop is CASSEALRNEQFF. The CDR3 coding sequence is TGTGCCAGCAGTGAAGCGCTTCGGAATGAGCAGTTCTTC.

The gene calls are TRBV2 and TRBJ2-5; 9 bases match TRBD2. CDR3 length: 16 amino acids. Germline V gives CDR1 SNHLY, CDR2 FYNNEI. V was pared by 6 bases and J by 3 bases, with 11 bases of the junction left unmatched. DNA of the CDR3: TGTGCCAGCAGGGGTTGGGTAGCGGGGGCCGAAGAGACCCAGTACTTC. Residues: CASRGWVAGAEETQYF.

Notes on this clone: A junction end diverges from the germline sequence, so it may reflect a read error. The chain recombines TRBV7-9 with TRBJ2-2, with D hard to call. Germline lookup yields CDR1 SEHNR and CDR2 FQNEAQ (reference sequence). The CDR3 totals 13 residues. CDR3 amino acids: CSSSLVYPGELFF. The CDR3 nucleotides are TGTTCCAGCAGCTTAGTCTATCCCGGGGAGCTGTTTTTT.

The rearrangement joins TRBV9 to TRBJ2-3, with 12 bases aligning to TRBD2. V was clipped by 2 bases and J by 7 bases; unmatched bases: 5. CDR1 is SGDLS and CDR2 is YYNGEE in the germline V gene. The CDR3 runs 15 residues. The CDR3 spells CASSVAGTSGYTQYF. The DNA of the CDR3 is TGTGCCAGCAGCGTGGCCGGGACTAGCGGGTATACGCAGTATTTT.

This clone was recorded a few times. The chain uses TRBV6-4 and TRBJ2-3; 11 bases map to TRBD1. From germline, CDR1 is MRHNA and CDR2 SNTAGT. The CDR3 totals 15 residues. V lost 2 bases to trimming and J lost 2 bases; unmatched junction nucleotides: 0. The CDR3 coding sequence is TGTGCCAGCAGTGACGGACAGGGGGCCACAGATACGCAGTATTTT. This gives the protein CASSDGQGATDTQYF.

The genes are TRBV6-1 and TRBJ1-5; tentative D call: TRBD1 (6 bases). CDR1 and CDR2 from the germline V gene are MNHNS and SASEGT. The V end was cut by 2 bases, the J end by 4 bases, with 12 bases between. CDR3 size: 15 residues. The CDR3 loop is CASSEIEGENQPQHF. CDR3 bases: TGTGCCAGCAGTGAAATCGAGGGGGAGAATCAGCCCCAGCATTTT.

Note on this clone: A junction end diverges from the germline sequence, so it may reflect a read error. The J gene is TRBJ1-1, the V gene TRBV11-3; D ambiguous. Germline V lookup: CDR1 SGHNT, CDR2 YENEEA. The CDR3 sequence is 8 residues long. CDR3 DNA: TGTGCCAGCAGCTCCCCCGCGTTT. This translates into CASSSPAF.

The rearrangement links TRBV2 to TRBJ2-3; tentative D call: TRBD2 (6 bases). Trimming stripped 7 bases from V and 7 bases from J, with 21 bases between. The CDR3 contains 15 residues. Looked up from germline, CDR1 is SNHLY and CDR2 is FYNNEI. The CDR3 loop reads CASIFLGLRFHTQYF. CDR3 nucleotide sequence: TGTGCCAGCATTTTCCTGGGACTTAGATTTCATACGCAGTATTTT.

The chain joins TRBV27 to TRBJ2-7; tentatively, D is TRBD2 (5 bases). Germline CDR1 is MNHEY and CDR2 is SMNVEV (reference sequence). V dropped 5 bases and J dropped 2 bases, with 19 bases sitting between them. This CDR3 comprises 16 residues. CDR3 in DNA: TGTGCCAGCAGTCCCACCCTAGAGGGTATAACCTACGAGCAGTACTTC. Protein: CASSPTLEGITYEQYF.

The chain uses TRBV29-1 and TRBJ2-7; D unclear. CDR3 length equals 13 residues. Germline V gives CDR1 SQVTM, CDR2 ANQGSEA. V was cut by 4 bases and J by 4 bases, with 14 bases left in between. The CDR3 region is CSVGVASEYEQYF. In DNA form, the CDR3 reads TGCAGCGTTGGTGTGGCCAGTGAATACGAGCAGTACTTC.